The text below deals with one T cell receptor beta chain. Its cognate antigen is unknown. Assay used: immunoSEQ multiplex PCR; TCRdb lists only in-frame clones, some missing. Among 70,000 or so clones listed, under 85% were seen once. The CDR3 runs to 15 residues. Germline V gene data show CDR1 as SGHRS and CDR2 as YFSETQ. Trimming at V came to 5 bases and at J to 6 bases, leaving 7 bases not matched to a gene. The ViraFEST assay expanded antigen-specific CD4+ T cells with viral peptide pools before sequencing. CD4+ T cells were isolated after 10 days of culture. By PCR, the person was confirmed to have had SARS-CoV-2 infection between March and December 2020. Half of the medium was exchanged for IL-2 medium on both days 3 and 7. The data were obtained in a study of vaccination effects on CD4 cells after COVID-19. For the study at large: Samples were given by two convalescent patients 16 days and one week before vaccination. The study's findings and limits: Few convalescent patients and no early post-infection timepoints were included in the study.

This sequence originates from a human donor who had a prior SARS-CoV-2 infection. Sequencing used CD4+ T cells from PBMCs cultured with HIV peptides, obtained before COVID-19 vaccination. The sample's subset: HIV-1 Nef peptide pool negative control/reference culture. The chain joins TRBV5-1 to TRBJ2-1, with 11 bases fitting TRBD2. CDR3 sequence: CASSPLAGGTNEQFF. In nucleotides, the CDR3 is TGCGCCAGCAGTCCTCTAGCGGGGGGTACCAATGAGCAGTTCTTC.